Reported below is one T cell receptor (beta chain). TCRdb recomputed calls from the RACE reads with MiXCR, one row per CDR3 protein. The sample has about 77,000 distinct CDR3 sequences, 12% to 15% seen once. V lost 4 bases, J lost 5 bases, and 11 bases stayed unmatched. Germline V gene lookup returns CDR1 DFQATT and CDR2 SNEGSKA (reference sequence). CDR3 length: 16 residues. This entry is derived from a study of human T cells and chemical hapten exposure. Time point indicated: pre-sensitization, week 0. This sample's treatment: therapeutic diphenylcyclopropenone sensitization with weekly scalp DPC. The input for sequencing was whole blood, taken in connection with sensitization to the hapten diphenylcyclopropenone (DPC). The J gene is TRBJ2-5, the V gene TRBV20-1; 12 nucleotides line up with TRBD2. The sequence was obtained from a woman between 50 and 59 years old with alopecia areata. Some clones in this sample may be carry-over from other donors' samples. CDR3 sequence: CSAKLAGGPSIETQYF. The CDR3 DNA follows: TGCAGTGCTAAACTAGCGGGAGGCCCCAGTATTGAGACCCAGTACTTC.